Below are 11 T cell receptor beta chains sequenced from a single sample in a study of blood T cell repertoires in COVID-19. Sequencing used immunoSEQ multiplex PCR; TCRdb keeps in-frame clones, though not all of them. This sample carries about 140,000 clones, more than 80% of them seen once, and the ten largest clones take roughly 9%. Sequenced sample: peripheral blood. The receptors shown here come from a woman aged 80 or older in a cohort sampled during active or convalescent COVID-19.

The J gene is TRBJ2-2, the V gene TRBV7-9, with TRBD2 matching 9 bases. Germline CDR1 and CDR2: SEHNR and FQNEAQ (reference sequence). The J segment lost 3 bases and the V segment lost 1 base, leaving 6 bases of the junction unmatched. The CDR3 is 17 residues long. In DNA form, the CDR3 reads TGTGCCAGCAGCTTAGGCGATATAGCGGGGGACACCGGGGAGCTGTTTTTT. It specifies CASSLGDIAGDTGELFF.

The chain uses TRBV2 and TRBJ2-1; 10 bases map to TRBD2. CDR1 is SNHLY, CDR2 FYNNEI, per germline. CDR3 length: 13 residues. The V gene end was trimmed by 6 bases and the J gene end by 7 bases; junction bases not matched to a gene: 3. CDR3 region: CASRSGGVNEQFF. For the CDR3, the DNA is TGTGCCAGCAGGAGCGGGGGGGTAAATGAGCAGTTCTTC.

The rearrangement links TRBV7-6 to TRBJ2-2, with 7 bases aligning to TRBD1. This CDR3 has 16 amino acids. Per germline, CDR1 SGHVS and CDR2 FNYEAQ. V trimming: 5 bases; J trimming: 0 bases; junction bases outside the gene matches: 6. CDR3 DNA sequence: TGTGCCAGCAGCGAACAGGGGCGAACGAACACCGGGGAGCTGTTTTTT. Its translation: CASSEQGRTNTGELFF.

The chain employs TRBV25-1 and TRBJ1-5; D not resolved. The length of the CDR3 is 15 residues. CDR1 and CDR2 from the germline V gene are MGHDK and SYGVNS. Deletions cut 1 base from V and 4 bases from J, with 11 bases between. CDR3 loop: CASSELRDWNQPQHF. The CDR3 DNA follows: TGTGCCAGCAGTGAATTACGGGATTGGAATCAGCCCCAGCATTTT.

This chain's CDR3 is CASSEAGETQYF. CDR3 nucleotide sequence: TGTGCCAGCAGTGAAGCGGGCGAGACCCAGTACTTC. The chain joins TRBV2 to TRBJ2-5; D gene ambiguous. Looked up from germline, CDR1 is SNHLY and CDR2 is FYNNEI. Between the trimmed V and J ends, which lost 0 bases and 5 bases, there was a span of 4 bases. The CDR3 has 12 amino acids.

The chain carries TRBV27 and TRBJ1-2, with D tentatively TRBD1 (5 bases). CDR3 length: 11 amino acids. The germline CDR1 and CDR2 sequences are MNHEY and SMNVEV (reference sequence). V lost 4 bases, J lost 5 bases, and 5 bases lay in between. The CDR3 is CASSSGYGYTF. The DNA of the CDR3 is TGTGCCAGCAGTTCAGGGTATGGCTACACCTTC.

This clone has just one count. The chain uses TRBV5-6 and TRBJ2-5, with a tentative D call TRBD1 (6 bases). V dropped 0 bases and J dropped 2 bases, with 11 bases sitting between them. This CDR3 contains 15 residues. Per germline, CDR1 SGHDT and CDR2 YYEEEE. The CDR3 bases are TGTGCCAGCAGCTTGGCTGGGACACCACAAGAGACCCAGTACTTC. As protein: CASSLAGTPQETQYF.

There are a few counts of this clone. The J gene is TRBJ1-3, the V gene TRBV7-9; 9 positions match TRBD1. Germline CDR1 reads SEHNR; CDR2 reads FQNEAQ (reference sequence). The CDR3 is made up of 16 amino acids. J was trimmed by 2 bases and V by 2 bases; bases with no gene match: 4. The CDR3 sequence is CASSLKDRGAGNTIYF. The CDR3 nucleotides are TGTGCCAGCAGCTTAAAGGACAGGGGCGCTGGAAACACCATATATTTT.

V and J are TRBV7-6 and TRBJ1-1; D possibly corresponds to TRBD1 (6 bases). The CDR3 extends over 18 amino acids. CDR1 is SGHVS and CDR2 is FNYEAQ in the germline V gene. Trimming shortened V by 2 bases and J by 0 bases, and 19 bases separated the two germline ends. The CDR3 sequence is CASSLYGWGGPMNTEAFF. In DNA form, the CDR3 reads TGTGCCAGCAGCTTATACGGCTGGGGGGGCCCTATGAACACTGAAGCTTTCTTT.

The gene calls are TRBV28 and TRBJ2-7; D is uncertain. The V and J ends lost 6 bases and 6 bases respectively, with 21 bases between them. Germline-derived CDR1 and CDR2 are MDHEN and SYDVKM. The CDR3 is made up of 15 amino acids. The CDR3 DNA reads as TGTGCCAGCAGCCCTTCGTCGTTCCCAGGTCTCGAGCAGTACGTC. Amino acids: CASSPSSFPGLEQYV.

The chain carries TRBV6-2 or TRBV6-3 and TRBJ1-5; D ambiguous. The ends were cut back, 6 bases at V and 0 bases at J, with 24 bases in the middle. Looked up from germline, CDR1 is MNHEY and CDR2 is SVGEGT. The CDR3 runs to 19 residues. As DNA, the CDR3 is TGTGCCAGCAGCTTATTTATTATCCCCACATCAAGTAGCAATCAGCCCCAGCATTTT. It translates to CASSLFIIPTSSSNQPQHF.